This TCR beta chain was recovered during a study of cytomegalovirus exposure and HLA in healthy donors. About the research overall: As an earlier analysis found, about 200 million T cells yielded over 95 million unique TCR beta sequences. Whole-study results and caveats: Data from an earlier analysis indicated that most TCR beta V segments were productive either about 90% or about 30% of the time. In a later analysis, a genetic analysis reported fewer productive-TCR N-insertions in an Asian-associated ancestry cluster than the cohort average.

Concerning this clone itself: The antigen remains unidentified.

PCR involved 60 Vbeta and 13 Jbeta primers. Method: immunoSEQ multiplex PCR; TCRdb's copy keeps in-frame clones and lacks some. The table shows about 160,000 clones, with 80% occurring only once. Unrecorded immune exposures were likely, despite nominal health at sampling. The sample comprised PBMCs. The sequence derives from a woman in her 50s in good health and CMV-seropositive.

For the CDR3, the DNA is TGTGCCAGCAGTTACGACAGGGTTGAAGCTTTCTTT. Translation gives CASSYDRVEAFF. The rearrangement uses TRBV6-5 and TRBJ1-1, with 7 bases that match TRBD1. The ends lost 2 bases at V and 7 bases at J; junction bases unmatched: 1. CDR1 and CDR2 from the germline V gene are MNHEY and SVGAGI. The CDR3 covers 12 residues.